A selection of T cell receptor beta chains follows, all from one sample in a study of T cells in Graves' hyperthyroidism and ophthalmopathy. TCRdb re-called the multiplex PCR reads through MiXCR, storing one row per CDR3 protein. The data contain more than 600,000 distinct CDR3 sequences, about 15% of them seen just once; the ten biggest clones take up approximately 8.4%. The sample consisted of blood. Receptor source: a man aged 18 to 29 with Graves' hyperthyroidism. The CDR3 runs from the conserved cysteine through the conserved F or W. A D gene is named only where the DNA matches it firmly. A row's size may be missing; if present it is once, few, many or a size class.

j_call: TRBJ2-3; clone_size: many; v_call: TRBV12-3/TRBV12-4; d_call: .; cdr3_length: 16; cdr3_nt: TGTGCCAGCAGAGGGAGGGGGAGAGTCGGCACAGATACGCAGTATTTT; cdr3_aa: CASRGRGRVGTDTQYF
j_call: TRBJ2-5; clone_size: many; v_call: TRBV2; d_call: TRBD1; cdr3_length: 14; cdr3_nt: TGTGCCAGCAGGACAGGGCACAACCAAGAGACCCAGTACTTC; cdr3_aa: CASRTGHNQETQYF
j_call: TRBJ2-1; clone_size: many; v_call: TRBV11-2; d_call: TRBD2; cdr3_length: 17; cdr3_nt: TGTGCCAGCAGCGCCGCGGGAGGCCCGGATCACTACAATGAGCAGTTCTTC; cdr3_aa: CASSAAGGPDHYNEQFF
j_call: TRBJ2-1; clone_size: few; v_call: TRBV5-4; d_call: TRBD2; cdr3_length: 15; cdr3_nt: TGTGCCAGCAGCACCACTAGCGGGAGGTCCAATGAGCAGTTCTTC; cdr3_aa: CASSTTSGRSNEQFF
j_call: TRBJ2-1; clone_size: .; v_call: TRBV29-1; d_call: .; cdr3_length: 14; cdr3_nt: TGCAGTTCCTGGGACTCCCCGACGGAGAATGAGCAGTTCTTC; cdr3_aa: CSSWDSPTENEQFF
j_call: TRBJ1-6; clone_size: few; v_call: TRBV2; d_call: .; cdr3_length: 14; cdr3_nt: TGTGCCAGCAGTTCGGGACCCCGTAATTCACCCCTCCACTTT; cdr3_aa: CASSSGPRNSPLHF
j_call: TRBJ2-2; clone_size: .; v_call: TRBV20-1; d_call: .; cdr3_length: 15; cdr3_nt: TGCAGTGCTATCCACACGGAACTGAACACCGGGGAGCTGTTTTTT; cdr3_aa: CSAIHTELNTGELFF
j_call: TRBJ1-1; clone_size: many; v_call: TRBV6-1; d_call: .; cdr3_length: 14; cdr3_nt: TGTGCCAGCAGTGAACCGAAGGGGAACACTGAAGCTTTCTTT; cdr3_aa: CASSEPKGNTEAFF
j_call: TRBJ2-7; clone_size: many; v_call: TRBV20-1; d_call: .; cdr3_length: 14; cdr3_nt: TGCAGTGCTAGAGAAGCAGGGGGAGGTATCGAGCAGTACTTC; cdr3_aa: CSAREAGGGIEQYF
j_call: TRBJ2-7; clone_size: many; v_call: TRBV12-3/TRBV12-4; d_call: .; cdr3_length: 16; cdr3_nt: TGTGCCAGCAGTTTAAATGACAGGCGGACAACCTACGAGCAGTACTTC; cdr3_aa: CASSLNDRRTTYEQYF
j_call: TRBJ2-5; clone_size: .; v_call: TRBV5-1; d_call: .; cdr3_length: 14; cdr3_nt: TGCGCCAGCAGCTCCTACGGGGCCCAAGAGACCCAGTACTTC; cdr3_aa: CASSSYGAQETQYF
j_call: TRBJ2-5; clone_size: .; v_call: TRBV5-1; d_call: TRBD1; cdr3_length: 15; cdr3_nt: TGCGCCAGCAGCTTCCAAGGACAGGGTATCCAGACCCAGTACTTC; cdr3_aa: CASSFQGQGIQTQYF
j_call: TRBJ1-5; clone_size: many; v_call: TRBV7-8; d_call: .; cdr3_length: 14; cdr3_nt: TGTGCCAGCAGCTTAGACAGCTTCGATCAGCCCCAGCATTTT; cdr3_aa: CASSLDSFDQPQHF
j_call: TRBJ1-4; clone_size: many; v_call: TRBV28; d_call: .; cdr3_length: 13; cdr3_nt: TGTGCCAGCAGTTTGACCGCTTGGGAAAAACTGTTTTTT; cdr3_aa: CASSLTAWEKLFF
j_call: TRBJ2-5; clone_size: .; v_call: TRBV18; d_call: .; cdr3_length: 15; cdr3_nt: TGTGCCAGCTCACTGGGCCTTCCCCTGGGAGAGACCCAGTACTTC; cdr3_aa: CASSLGLPLGETQYF
j_call: TRBJ2-2; clone_size: few; v_call: TRBV9; d_call: .; cdr3_length: 15; cdr3_nt: TGTGCCAGCAGCGTAACAGGGATGACCACCGGGGAGCTGTTTTTT; cdr3_aa: CASSVTGMTTGELFF
j_call: TRBJ1-3; clone_size: .; v_call: TRBV28; d_call: TRBD1; cdr3_length: 17; cdr3_nt: TGTGCCAGCGACAACCTTTCCGGGACAGGGGCTGGAAACACCATATATTTT; cdr3_aa: CASDNLSGTGAGNTIYF
j_call: TRBJ2-7; clone_size: many; v_call: TRBV11-3; d_call: .; cdr3_length: 14; cdr3_nt: TGTGCCAGCAGCTTAGGACCGGAAATCTACGAGCAGTACTTC; cdr3_aa: CASSLGPEIYEQYF
j_call: TRBJ2-7; clone_size: .; v_call: TRBV2; d_call: TRBD2; cdr3_length: 17; cdr3_nt: TGTGCCAGCGGTCTACCGGGACTACAAGCGATACCCTACGAGCAGTACTTC; cdr3_aa: CASGLPGLQAIPYEQYF
j_call: TRBJ2-5; clone_size: many; v_call: TRBV3-1; d_call: .; cdr3_length: 14; cdr3_nt: TGTGCCAGCAGCCAGAGGACAGACCAAGAGACCCAGTACTTC; cdr3_aa: CASSQRTDQETQYF
j_call: TRBJ1-5; clone_size: many; v_call: TRBV10-3; d_call: .; cdr3_length: 14; cdr3_nt: TGTGCCATCAGTAGGGGGGCTGAAGCACAGCCCCAGCATTTT; cdr3_aa: CAISRGAEAQPQHF
j_call: TRBJ2-1; clone_size: .; v_call: TRBV5-1; d_call: .; cdr3_length: 15; cdr3_nt: TGCGCCAGCAGCTTGCGACTGGGCCCCCACAATGAGCAGTTCTTC; cdr3_aa: CASSLRLGPHNEQFF
j_call: TRBJ2-2; clone_size: .; v_call: TRBV28; d_call: .; cdr3_length: 13; cdr3_nt: TGTGCCAGCATTCCAGGAAACACCGGGGAGCTGTTTTTT; cdr3_aa: CASIPGNTGELFF
j_call: TRBJ1-2; clone_size: .; v_call: TRBV6-1; d_call: .; cdr3_length: 13; cdr3_nt: TGTGCCAGCAGTGAAGGAGGAGGGTCTGGCTACACCTTC; cdr3_aa: CASSEGGGSGYTF
j_call: TRBJ1-2; clone_size: .; v_call: TRBV19; d_call: .; cdr3_length: 12; cdr3_nt: TGTGCCAGTAGTAGAGTGTCCAATGGCTACACCTTC; cdr3_aa: CASSRVSNGYTF
j_call: TRBJ2-3; clone_size: many; v_call: TRBV12-3/TRBV12-4; d_call: .; cdr3_length: 13; cdr3_nt: TGTGCCAGCAGCTCCAGCAGGGGAGATACGCAGTATTTT; cdr3_aa: CASSSSRGDTQYF
j_call: TRBJ2-1; clone_size: few; v_call: TRBV7-9; d_call: .; cdr3_length: 14; cdr3_nt: TGTGCCAGCAGCTTCGGCGGGGTCTACAATGAGCAGTTCTTC; cdr3_aa: CASSFGGVYNEQFF
j_call: TRBJ2-1; clone_size: many; v_call: TRBV10-1; d_call: .; cdr3_length: 10; cdr3_nt: TGCGCCAGCACCCTCAATGAGCAGTTCTTC; cdr3_aa: CASTLNEQFF
j_call: TRBJ1-2; clone_size: .; v_call: TRBV28; d_call: .; cdr3_length: 12; cdr3_nt: TGTGCCAGCAGTTCGGCGCGGAATGGCTACACCTTC; cdr3_aa: CASSSARNGYTF
j_call: TRBJ2-7; clone_size: .; v_call: TRBV5-6; d_call: TRBD1; cdr3_length: 12; cdr3_nt: TGTGCCAGCGTACGACAGGGGTTCGAGCAGTACTTC; cdr3_aa: CASVRQGFEQYF
j_call: TRBJ2-7; clone_size: many; v_call: TRBV5-4; d_call: TRBD1; cdr3_length: 15; cdr3_nt: TGTGCCAGCAGCCTAAAGGGGACAGGGGCCTACGAGCAGTACTTC; cdr3_aa: CASSLKGTGAYEQYF
j_call: TRBJ2-1; clone_size: many; v_call: TRBV30; d_call: .; cdr3_length: 13; cdr3_nt: TGTGCCTGGAGTCCTGGCGGTGGGAATGAGCAGTTCTTC; cdr3_aa: CAWSPGGGNEQFF
j_call: TRBJ2-1; clone_size: many; v_call: TRBV12-3/TRBV12-4; d_call: TRBD2; cdr3_length: 14; cdr3_nt: TGTGCCAGCAGCTTAGCGGGAGGGCCAGATGAGCAGTTCTTC; cdr3_aa: CASSLAGGPDEQFF